One sample yielded the 7 T cell receptor beta chains listed below, sequenced in a study of blood T cell repertoires in COVID-19. The data were produced by immunoSEQ multiplex PCR, yet TCRdb's version contains in-frame clones alone and is incomplete. The sample has 410,000 or so clones; 70% to 90% are singletons. The sequenced sample was peripheral blood. Every receptor here comes from a woman aged 25 to 39 with active or convalescent COVID-19.

The genes are TRBV5-1 and TRBJ2-1; TRBD2 might be the D (7 bases). The germline CDR1 and CDR2 sequences are SGHRS and YFSETQ. This CDR3 is 14 amino acids long. V was pared by 7 bases and J by 2 bases, with 13 bases between. The CDR3 here is CASGGGGPYNEQFF. In DNA form, the CDR3 reads TGCGCCAGCGGGGGAGGGGGACCCTACAATGAGCAGTTCTTC.

The DNA of the CDR3 is TGTGCCACCAGCAGAGATACTAGCGGGACTACGAACACCGGGGAGCTGTTTTTT. It codes for CATSRDTSGTTNTGELFF. V and J are TRBV15 and TRBJ2-2; 10 nucleotides line up with TRBD2. V gave up 0 bases and J gave up 0 bases; unmatched junction bases: 4. Germline loops: CDR1 LNHNV, CDR2 YYDKDF (reference sequence). This CDR3 region has 18 residues.

This clone has at least ten counts. V gene TRBV19 combines with J gene TRBJ1-1, with D perhaps TRBD1 (5 bases). The CDR3 length is 11 residues. Germline lookup yields CDR1 LNHDA and CDR2 SQIVND (reference sequence). The ends were cut back, 5 bases at V and 7 bases at J, with 8 bases in the middle. CDR3 nucleotide sequence: TGTGCCAGTAGTCGGGGGAGTGAAGCTTTCTTT. Translating it yields CASSRGSEAFF.

The chain joins TRBV19 to TRBJ2-1; D is possibly TRBD2 (6 bases). V lost 7 bases and J 5 bases, leaving 18 bases between the germline ends. The CDR3 sequence is 15 residues long. Germline V gene sequence: CDR1 LNHDA, CDR2 SQIVND (reference sequence). The CDR3 DNA follows: TGTGCCAGTAACCCTTCGGGAGCGGCAAACAATGAGCAGTTCTTC. Residues: CASNPSGAANNEQFF.

The gene calls are TRBV5-4 and TRBJ2-5; 9 positions match TRBD1. The germline CDR1 and CDR2 sequences are SGHNT and YYREEE (reference sequence). Germline trimming cut 4 bases from V and 4 bases from J; bases unmatched to any gene: 2. The CDR3 has 13 residues. The CDR3: CASSPTGGETQYF. As DNA, the CDR3 is TGTGCCAGCAGCCCGACAGGGGGAGAGACCCAGTACTTC.

J is TRBJ2-5 and V is TRBV5-1; D gene unclear. The CDR3 has 14 amino acids. The germline V and J ends were trimmed by 4 bases and 0 bases, with 10 bases remaining between them. Germline CDR1 reads SGHRS; CDR2 reads YFSETQ. CDR3 loop: CASSPTTYQETQYF. The CDR3 coding sequence is TGCGCCAGCAGCCCAACTACCTACCAAGAGACCCAGTACTTC.

J is TRBJ2-1 and V is TRBV5-4, with 10 bases lining up with TRBD2. J lost 3 bases, V lost 3 bases, and 6 bases had no gene match. This CDR3 spans 16 amino acids. Germline loops: CDR1 SGHNT, CDR2 YYREEE (reference sequence). The CDR3 region has the DNA TGTGCCAGCAGCTCCCCACTAGCGGGGTACTACAATGAGCAGTTCTTC. Its translation is CASSSPLAGYYNEQFF. The whole variable domain, filled in from reference TRBV5-4 and TRBJ2-1, reads ETGVTQSPTHLIKTRGQQVTLRCSSQSGHNTVSWYQQALGQGPQFIFQYYREEENGRGNFPPRFSGLQFPNYSSELNVNALELDDSALYLCASSSPLAGYYNEQFFGPGTRLTVL.